Shown below are 23 T cell receptor beta chains from a single sample sequenced in a study of T cells in Graves' hyperthyroidism and ophthalmopathy (dated by TCRdb to the late 2010s). Receptor amplification or capture employed multiplex PCR. The instrument was an Illumina HiSeq 2000. TCR beta CDR3 regions were amplified from RNA transcripts. The TCR CDR3 was subjected to a first round of RT-PCR using the HTBI primer set and the Qiagen OneStep RT-PCR kit. TCRdb reworked the public reads: Q25 trimming with fastp, MiXCR clone assembly, productive beta chains retained. Every entry covers one CDR3 protein and lists the most common genes and DNA from its rows. The sample table lists fewer than 750,000 distinct CDR3 sequences, around 42% of them with a count of one. The ten largest clonotypes hold about 8.3% of the sample. Sequencing was carried out using peripheral blood or thyroid tissue (not recorded which). Receptor source: a woman between 18 and 30 years old with Graves' hyperthyroidism.

The chain combines TRBV10-3 with TRBJ2-2, with D uncertain. This CDR3 is 14 amino acids long. Germline CDR1 is ENHRY and CDR2 is SYGVKD. Trimming cost V 3 bases and J 4 bases, with 9 bases left between them. The CDR3 DNA is TGTGCCATCAGTGAAGAGAGAGGCACCGGGGAGCTGTTTTTT. Translation: CAISEERGTGELFF.

The chain employs TRBV2 and TRBJ1-4; D uncertain. The V gene lost 8 bases and the J gene lost 8 bases, with 12 bases spanning the gap. The CDR3 is made up of 12 amino acids. Germline lookup yields CDR1 SNHLY and CDR2 FYNNEI. CDR3 sequence: CASGKNREKLFF. For the CDR3, the DNA is TGTGCCAGCGGGAAGAACCGGGAAAAACTGTTTTTT.

This clonotype was recorded many times. The chain links TRBV9 to TRBJ1-1; D might be TRBD1 (6 bases). The CDR3 sequence is 14 residues long. V dropped 2 bases and J dropped 4 bases, with 12 bases sitting between them. The germline gives CDR1 SGDLS, CDR2 YYNGEE. CDR3 amino acids: CASSVEGQGTEAFF. The CDR3 nucleotides are TGTGCCAGCAGCGTCGAGGGACAAGGCACTGAAGCTTTCTTT. The variable domain in full, completed from reference TRBV9 and TRBJ1-1, reads DSGVTQTPKHLITATGQRVTLRCSPRSGDLSVYWYQQSLDQGLQFLIQYYNGEERAKGNILERFSAQQFPDLHSELNLSSLELGDSALYFCASSVEGQGTEAFFGQGTRLTVV.

Details on this clonotype: It may be a read error: a sequence one base away is much more abundant. The chain recombines TRBV6-6 with TRBJ2-2; TRBD1 matches 9 bases. Germline lookup yields CDR1 MNHNY and CDR2 SVGAGI (reference sequence). This CDR3 has 14 amino acids. After removal of 11 bases from V and 1 base from J, the junction contained 5 bases not matched to a gene. The CDR3 spells CAARGQGNTGELFF. In DNA form, the CDR3 reads TGTGCCGCCCGGGGACAGGGGAACACCGGGGAGCTGTTTTTT.

The CDR3 protein is CARPAGGRYEQYF. In DNA form, the CDR3 reads TGTGCTAGGCCAGCGGGAGGCCGCTACGAGCAGTACTTC. This sequence joins TRBV24-1 and TRBJ2-7; 9 bases align to TRBD2. Germline V gene lookup returns CDR1 KGHDR and CDR2 SFDVKD. The CDR3 is 13 residues long.

This clonotype was seen repeatedly, ten times or more. V and J are TRBV28 and TRBJ2-7, with 10 bases matching TRBD2. The germline V gene has CDR1 MDHEN and CDR2 SYDVKM. V shed 5 bases and J 5 bases; nucleotides not matched to a gene: 6. The CDR3 is 14 residues long. CDR3 amino acids: CASSPSGRVHEQYF. As DNA, the CDR3 is TGTGCCAGCAGTCCCAGCGGGAGGGTACACGAGCAGTACTTC.

The gene calls are TRBV5-1 and TRBJ2-7; 8 bases are a match to TRBD1. J was trimmed by 4 bases and V by 0 bases; bases with no gene match: 6. The CDR3 has 15 amino acids. Germline V lookup: CDR1 SGHRS, CDR2 YFSETQ. CDR3 DNA sequence: TGCGCCAGCAGCTTGGGCCAGGGGGCGCGGTACGAGCAGTACTTC. This codes for CASSLGQGARYEQYF. The full variable domain, completed using reference TRBV5-1 and TRBJ2-7, is KAGVTQTPRYLIKTRGQQVTLSCSPISGHRSVSWYQQTPGQGLQFLFEYFSETQRNKGNFPGRFSGRQFSNSRSEMNVSTLELGDSALYLCASSLGQGARYEQYFGPGTRLTVT.

CDR3: CASSLADREMVYF. The CDR3 bases are TGTGCCAGCAGCTTAGCGGACAGAGAGATGGTTTACTTC. The J gene is TRBJ2-7, the V gene TRBV11-3; perhaps TRBD1 as D (6 bases). CDR3 length equals 13 residues. Per the germline V gene, CDR1 is SGHNT and CDR2 is YENEEA. V lost 1 base, J lost 13 bases, and 17 bases lay in between.

About this clonotype: This may arise from a read error, as a much more abundant clone is one base away. The chain is built from TRBV7-8 and TRBJ2-2, with no clear D. V was pared by 5 bases and J by 3 bases, with 13 bases between. Per the germline V gene, CDR1 is SGHVS and CDR2 is FQNEAQ. The CDR3 length is 15 residues. CDR3 residues: CASSHLTEHTGELFF. CDR3 bases: TGTGCCAGCAGCCATCTAACCGAGCACACCGGGGAGCTGTTTTTT.

This clonotype has just a few counts. V and J are TRBV7-3 and TRBJ2-7; D may be TRBD2 (5 bases). Germline CDR1 SGHTA, CDR2 FQGTGA. Trimming pared 5 bases from V and 2 bases from J, leaving 13 bases between. The CDR3 spans 14 residues. The CDR3 here is CASSNSGITYEQYF. In nucleotides, the CDR3 is TGTGCCAGCAGCAACTCGGGGATTACCTACGAGCAGTACTTC.

This clonotype was counted ten times or more. The V gene is TRBV2, the J gene TRBJ2-6, with D perhaps TRBD1 (7 bases). The CDR3 has 15 amino acids. V gave up 9 bases and J gave up 0 bases, with 12 bases separating them. Germline CDR1 and CDR2: SNHLY and FYNNEI. CDR3 in amino acids: CARGGQSSGANVLTF. The CDR3 nucleotides are TGTGCCAGGGGGGGACAGAGCTCTGGGGCCAACGTCCTGACTTTC.

This clonotype was detected ten times or more. The chain recombines TRBV19 with TRBJ1-5; 7 nucleotides match TRBD1. J lost 0 bases, V lost 6 bases, and 11 bases had no gene match. From germline, CDR1 is LNHDA and CDR2 SQIVND (reference sequence). This CDR3 has 17 residues. CDR3 residues: CASRHTPGGLSNQPQHF. DNA of the CDR3: TGTGCCAGTAGACATACACCAGGGGGGCTTAGCAATCAGCCCCAGCATTTT.

CDR3 in amino acids: CSAKGAGQETQYF. The CDR3 nucleotides are TGCAGTGCTAAGGGGGCGGGCCAAGAGACCCAGTACTTC. The genes are TRBV20-1 and TRBJ2-5; 7 bases agree with TRBD1. This CDR3 has 13 amino acids. Germline loops: CDR1 DFQATT, CDR2 SNEGSKA (reference sequence). Trimming removed 4 bases from V and 1 base from J; junction bases left unmatched: 3.

This clonotype was counted ten times or more. J is TRBJ1-5 and V is TRBV5-6, with D possibly TRBD1 on 6 matching bases. The CDR3 is 14 amino acids. CDR1 and CDR2 (germline): SGHDT, YYEEEE. V lost 1 base to trimming and J lost 2 bases, with 7 bases between them. The CDR3 DNA reads as TGTGCCAGCAGCTTGCCAGGGGGCAATCAGCCCCAGCATTTT. This encodes CASSLPGGNQPQHF.

Of note for this clonotype: The conserved phenylalanine or tryptophan is not found at the CDR3 terminus, so this likely reflects a read error. The genes are TRBV29-1 and TRBJ2-2, with a weak D call TRBD2 (6 bases). CDR3 length: 13 residues. The germline CDR1 and CDR2 sequences are SQVTM and ANQGSEA. Written as DNA, the CDR3 is TGCAGCGTTGTTCGAGGTTCTAACGGGGGGCTGTTTCTT. Translated, it gives CSVVRGSNGGLFL.

The rearrangement links TRBV29-1 to TRBJ1-1, with a possible D match to TRBD1 (6 bases). Trimming pared 4 bases from V and 0 bases from J, leaving 30 bases between. The CDR3 is made up of 20 amino acids. Germline V gives CDR1 SQVTM, CDR2 ANQGSEA. The CDR3 DNA follows: TGCAGCGTTGCCAGCTCACTCTCCACAGGGATGAGTGGGCTGAACACTGAAGCTTTCTTT. Protein sequence: CSVASSLSTGMSGLNTEAFF. Complete variable domain (other parts from reference TRBV29-1 and TRBJ1-1): SAVISQKPSRDICQRGTSLTIQCQVDSQVTMMFWYRQQPGQSLTLIATANQGSEATYESGFVIDKFPISRPNLTFSTLTVSNMSPEDSSIYLCSVASSLSTGMSGLNTEAFFGQGTRLTVV.

The CDR3 loop is CSQGPTGYFSTSGYTF. CDR3 bases: TGCAGCCAAGGACCGACAGGGTACTTCTCTACGAGCGGCTACACCTTC. J is TRBJ1-2 and V is TRBV29-1; 7 positions match TRBD1. This CDR3 has 16 residues. CDR1 is SQVTM and CDR2 is ANQGSEA in the germline V gene. V was pared by 8 bases and J by 8 bases, with 23 bases of the junction left unmatched.

The rearrangement uses TRBV7-2 and TRBJ1-2; TRBD1 might be the D (5 bases). Germline-derived CDR1 and CDR2 are SGHTA and FQGNSA. V lost 1 base and J lost 3, with 15 bases in between. The CDR3 totals 16 residues. The CDR3 loop is CASSLGPSGGYYGYTF. Here the CDR3 DNA reads TGTGCCAGCAGCTTAGGACCCTCTGGGGGTTACTATGGCTACACCTTC.

This clonotype came up many times. V gene TRBV7-9 combines with J gene TRBJ2-5; 7 bases fit TRBD2. CDR3 size: 16 residues. V gave up 2 bases and J gave up 1 base; unmatched junction bases: 7. Looked up from germline, CDR1 is SEHNR and CDR2 is FQNEAQ (reference sequence). The CDR3: CASSLITSAFQETQYF. The CDR3 nucleotides read TGTGCCAGCAGCTTAATCACTAGCGCCTTCCAAGAGACCCAGTACTTC.

Comments on this clonotype: Being one base from a much bigger clone, this may be a read error. V gene TRBV7-3 combines with J gene TRBJ2-7, with 8 bases aligning to TRBD1. Germline V gives CDR1 SGHTA, CDR2 FQGTGA. The CDR3 covers 16 residues. This CDR3 is CASSDLRTGPSYEQHF. CDR3 in DNA: TGTGCCAGCAGCGACCTCCGGACAGGGCCCTCCTACGAGCAGCACTTC.

This clonotype was seen once. A much larger clone differs by one base, so this may be a read error. This chain joins TRBV14 and TRBJ2-2; TRBD2 matches at 7 bases. Per the germline V gene, CDR1 is SGHDN and CDR2 is FVKESK. The CDR3 runs to 14 residues. CDR3 coding DNA: TGTGCCAGCAGCCAAGGCGGGAGCACCGGGGAGCTGCTTTTT. This codes for CASSQGGSTGELLF.

The chain recombines TRBV29-1 with TRBJ1-2; 9 bases are a match to TRBD1. This CDR3 is built from 12 residues. V was clipped by 7 bases and J by 8 bases; unmatched bases: 8. The germline CDR1 and CDR2 sequences are SQVTM and ANQGSEA. The CDR3 region is CSADGQGKGYTF. CDR3 DNA sequence: TGCAGCGCCGACGGACAGGGGAAGGGCTACACCTTC.

The rearrangement joins TRBV6-6 to TRBJ2-7; D is unclear. Looked up from germline, CDR1 is MNHNY and CDR2 is SVGAGI (reference sequence). The CDR3 spans 13 residues. The V and J ends lost 7 bases and 2 bases respectively, with 12 bases between them. CDR3 sequence: CASMQQSPYEQYF. The CDR3 nucleotides are TGTGCCAGCATGCAACAGTCGCCCTACGAGCAGTACTTC.